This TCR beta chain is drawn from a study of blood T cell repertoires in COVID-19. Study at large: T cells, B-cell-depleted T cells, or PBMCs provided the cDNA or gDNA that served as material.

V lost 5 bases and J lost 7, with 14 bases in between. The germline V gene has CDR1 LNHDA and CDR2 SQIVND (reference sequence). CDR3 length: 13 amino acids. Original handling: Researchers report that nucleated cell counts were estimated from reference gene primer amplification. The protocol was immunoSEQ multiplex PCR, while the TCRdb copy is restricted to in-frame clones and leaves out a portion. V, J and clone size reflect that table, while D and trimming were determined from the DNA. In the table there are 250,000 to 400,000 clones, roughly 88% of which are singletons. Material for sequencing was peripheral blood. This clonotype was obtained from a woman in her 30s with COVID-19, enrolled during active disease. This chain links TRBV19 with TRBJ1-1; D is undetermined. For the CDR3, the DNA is TGTGCCAGTAGTTCCGCAGGCGGAGGTGAAGCTTTCTTT. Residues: CASSSAGGGEAFF.